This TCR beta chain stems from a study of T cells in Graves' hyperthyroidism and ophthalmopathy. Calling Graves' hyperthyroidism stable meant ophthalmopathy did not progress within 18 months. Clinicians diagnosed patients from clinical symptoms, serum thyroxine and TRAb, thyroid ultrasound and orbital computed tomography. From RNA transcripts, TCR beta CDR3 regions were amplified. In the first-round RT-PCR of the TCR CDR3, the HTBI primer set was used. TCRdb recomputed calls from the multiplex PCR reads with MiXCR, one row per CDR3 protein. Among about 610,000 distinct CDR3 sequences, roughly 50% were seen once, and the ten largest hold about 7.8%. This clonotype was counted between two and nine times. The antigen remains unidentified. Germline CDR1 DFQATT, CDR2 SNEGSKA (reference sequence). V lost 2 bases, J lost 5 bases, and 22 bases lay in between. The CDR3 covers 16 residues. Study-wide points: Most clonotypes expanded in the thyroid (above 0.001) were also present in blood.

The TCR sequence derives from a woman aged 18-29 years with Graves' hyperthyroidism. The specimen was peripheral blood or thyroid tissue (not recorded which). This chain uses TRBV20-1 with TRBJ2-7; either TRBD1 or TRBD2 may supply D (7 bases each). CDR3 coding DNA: TGCAGTGCTAGACGGGGAGGGGGCAGGGGAGACCACGAGCAGTACTTC. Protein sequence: CSARRGGGRGDHEQYF.